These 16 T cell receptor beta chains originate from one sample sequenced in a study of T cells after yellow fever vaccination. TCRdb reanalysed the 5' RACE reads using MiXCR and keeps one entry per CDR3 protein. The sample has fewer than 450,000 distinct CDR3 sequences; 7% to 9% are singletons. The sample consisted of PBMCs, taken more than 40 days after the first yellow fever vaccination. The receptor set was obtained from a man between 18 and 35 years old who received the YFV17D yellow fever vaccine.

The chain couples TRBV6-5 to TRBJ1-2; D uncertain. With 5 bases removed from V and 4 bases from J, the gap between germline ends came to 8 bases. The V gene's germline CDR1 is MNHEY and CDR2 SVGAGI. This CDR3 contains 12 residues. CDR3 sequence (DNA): TGTGCCAGCAGTGGACGCGCCTATGGCTACACCTTC. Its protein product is CASSGRAYGYTF.

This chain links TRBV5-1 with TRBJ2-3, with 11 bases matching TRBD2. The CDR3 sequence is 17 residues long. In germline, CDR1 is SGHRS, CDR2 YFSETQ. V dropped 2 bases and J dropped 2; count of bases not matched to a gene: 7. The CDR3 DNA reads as TGCGCCAGCAGCTTTTTAGCGGGGGGGAGCACCACAGATACGCAGTATTTT. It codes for CASSFLAGGSTTDTQYF.

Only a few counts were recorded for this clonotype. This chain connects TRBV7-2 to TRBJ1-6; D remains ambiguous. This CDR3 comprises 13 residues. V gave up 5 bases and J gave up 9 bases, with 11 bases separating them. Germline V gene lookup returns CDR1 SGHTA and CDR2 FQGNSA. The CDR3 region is CASSGRVSSPLHF. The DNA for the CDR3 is TGTGCCAGCAGCGGGAGGGTCTCTTCACCCCTCCACTTT.

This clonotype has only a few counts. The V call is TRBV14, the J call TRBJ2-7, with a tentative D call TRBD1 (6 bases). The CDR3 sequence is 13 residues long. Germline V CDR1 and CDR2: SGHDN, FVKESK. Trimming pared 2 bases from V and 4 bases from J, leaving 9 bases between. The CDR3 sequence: CASSQSGEYEQYV. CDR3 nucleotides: TGTGCCAGCAGCCAATCAGGGGAATACGAGCAGTACGTC.

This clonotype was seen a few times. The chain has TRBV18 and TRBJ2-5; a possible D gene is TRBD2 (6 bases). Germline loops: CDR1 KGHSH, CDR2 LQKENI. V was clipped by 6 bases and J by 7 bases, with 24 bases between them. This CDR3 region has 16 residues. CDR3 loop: CASSHLWEARYRTQYF. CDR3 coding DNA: TGTGCCAGCTCCCATTTGTGGGAGGCTAGGTATCGGACCCAGTACTTC.

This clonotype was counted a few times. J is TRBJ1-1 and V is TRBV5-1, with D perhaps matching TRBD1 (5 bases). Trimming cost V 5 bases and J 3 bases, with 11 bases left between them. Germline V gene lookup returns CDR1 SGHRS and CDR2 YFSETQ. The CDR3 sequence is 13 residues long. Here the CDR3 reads CASRSARDTEAFF. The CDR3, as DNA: TGCGCCAGCAGAAGTGCCAGGGACACTGAAGCTTTCTTT.

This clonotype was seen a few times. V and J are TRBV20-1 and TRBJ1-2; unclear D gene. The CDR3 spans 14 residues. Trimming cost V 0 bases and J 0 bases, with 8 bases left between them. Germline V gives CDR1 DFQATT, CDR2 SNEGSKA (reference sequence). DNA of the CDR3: TGCAGTGCTAGAGATCCCAGCGCTAACTATGGCTACACCTTC. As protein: CSARDPSANYGYTF.

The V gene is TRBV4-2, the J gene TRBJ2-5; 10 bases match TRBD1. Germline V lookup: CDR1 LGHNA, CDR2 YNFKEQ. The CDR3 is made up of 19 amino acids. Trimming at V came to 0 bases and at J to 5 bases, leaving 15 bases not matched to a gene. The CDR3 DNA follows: TGTGCCAGCAGCCAAGAAGGGCGCGGGGGACAGGGGTTGTTTGAGACCCAGTACTTC. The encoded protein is CASSQEGRGGQGLFETQYF.

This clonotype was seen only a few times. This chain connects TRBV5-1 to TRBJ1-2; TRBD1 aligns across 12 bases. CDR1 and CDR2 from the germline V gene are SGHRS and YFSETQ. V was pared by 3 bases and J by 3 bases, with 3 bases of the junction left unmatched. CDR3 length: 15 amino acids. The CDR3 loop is CASSSGTGGHYGYTF. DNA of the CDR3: TGCGCCAGCAGCTCGGGGACAGGGGGCCACTATGGCTACACCTTC.

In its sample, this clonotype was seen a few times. The CDR3 loop is CASSRTRDTQYF. CDR3 bases: TGTGCCAGCAGCCGAACCCGCGATACGCAGTATTTT. The gene calls are TRBV6-5 and TRBJ2-3; D is ambiguous. CDR3 length: 12 residues. Germline CDR1 MNHEY, CDR2 SVGAGI. Trimming took 6 bases from V and 6 from J, leaving 10 bases between them.

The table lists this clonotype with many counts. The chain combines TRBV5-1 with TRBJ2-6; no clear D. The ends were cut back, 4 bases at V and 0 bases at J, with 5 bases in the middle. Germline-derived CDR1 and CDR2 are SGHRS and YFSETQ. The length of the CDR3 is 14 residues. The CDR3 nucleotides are TGCGCCAGCAGCGCCTCCTCTGGGGCCAACGTCCTGACTTTC. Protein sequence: CASSASSGANVLTF.

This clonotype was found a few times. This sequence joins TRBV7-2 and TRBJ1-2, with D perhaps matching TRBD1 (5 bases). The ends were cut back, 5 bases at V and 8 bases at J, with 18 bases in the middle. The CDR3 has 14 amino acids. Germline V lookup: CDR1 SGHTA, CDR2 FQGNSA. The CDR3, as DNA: TGTGCCAGCAGCCCACCACAGGCCAGAGCCGGCTACACCTTC. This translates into CASSPPQARAGYTF.

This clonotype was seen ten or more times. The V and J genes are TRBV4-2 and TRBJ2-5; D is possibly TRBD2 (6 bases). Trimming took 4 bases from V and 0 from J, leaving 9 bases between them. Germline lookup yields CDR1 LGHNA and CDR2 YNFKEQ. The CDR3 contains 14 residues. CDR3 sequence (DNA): TGTGCCAGCAGCCTGGGGGACTACCAAGAGACCCAGTACTTC. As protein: CASSLGDYQETQYF.

In nucleotides, the CDR3 is TGTGCCAGCAGTGGGGGAAAGACCCAGTACTTC. This translates into CASSGGKTQYF. This chain links TRBV12-3 or TRBV12-4 with TRBJ2-5; D is possibly TRBD1 or TRBD2 (5 bases each). Trimming removed 5 bases from V and 6 bases from J, with 7 bases in between. The CDR3 contains 11 residues.

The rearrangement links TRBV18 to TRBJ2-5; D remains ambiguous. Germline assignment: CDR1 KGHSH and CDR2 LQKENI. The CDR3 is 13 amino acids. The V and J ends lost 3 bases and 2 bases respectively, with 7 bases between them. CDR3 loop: CASSPAKQETQYF. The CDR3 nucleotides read TGTGCCAGCTCACCGGCGAAGCAAGAGACCCAGTACTTC.

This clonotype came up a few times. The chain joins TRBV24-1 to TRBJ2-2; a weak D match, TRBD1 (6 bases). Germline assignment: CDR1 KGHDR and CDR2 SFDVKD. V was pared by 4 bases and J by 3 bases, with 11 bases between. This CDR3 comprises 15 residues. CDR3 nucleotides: TGTGCCACCAGTGAGTCCGGGACATACACCGGGGAGCTGTTTTTT. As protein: CATSESGTYTGELFF.